This TCR beta chain was identified in a study of cytomegalovirus exposure and HLA in healthy donors. In germline, CDR1 is MGHDK, CDR2 SYGVNS. Trimming at V came to 0 bases and at J to 4 bases, leaving 6 bases not matched to a gene. This CDR3 region has 17 residues. Notes on the study in general: Subsequent analysis showed first-cohort TCR clusters tending to co-occur in 120 validation repertoires. Rare TCR sequences predominated, though certain public TCRs were found in many donors.

As concerns this clone: Its antigen is not identified.

Clones were read by immunoSEQ multiplex PCR, and TCRdb kept only the in-frame ones, dropping some. The sample lists about 98,000 clones, approximately 95% occurring once. The genes are TRBV25-1 and TRBJ2-2; 9 bases map to TRBD1. The material sequenced was PBMCs. This TCR derives from a woman aged 18-29 years in good health and CMV-seronegative. CDR3 DNA sequence: TGTGCCAGCAGTGAATATCCGGGGACAGGGCCCACCGGGGAGCTGTTTTTT. The encoded protein is CASSEYPGTGPTGELFF. Complete variable domain (other parts from reference TRBV25-1 and TRBJ2-2): EADIYQTPRYLVIGTGKKITLECSQTMGHDKMYWYQQDPGMELHLIHYSYGVNSTEKGDLSSESTVSRIRTEHFPLTLESARPSHTSQYLCASSEYPGTGPTGELFFGEGSRLTVL.